This TCR beta chain was observed in a study of T cell repertoires in cytomegalovirus infection (dated by TCRdb to between 2018 and 2020). Background on the whole study: Recently identified HLA-C-restricted CMV epitopes, whose presentation resists viral immunomodulation, were targeted by peptide stimulations together with well-studied HLA-B-restricted epitopes. Because public TCR beta signatures pointed to carriage of CMV infection together with the matching HLA type, the HLA type of each donor mattered for the analysis.

To note about this clonotype: No antigen is known for it. Base qualities are not at hand, and no much larger clone is one base apart.

What this sample's treatment or condition label stands for: in vitro stimulation with specific CMV peptide epitopes to enrich CMV-specific T cells. Paper-wide results and their limitations: Carriers of CMV infection plus the relevant HLA type were discriminated by the cumulative frequency of public TCR beta family members in the study cohort and in an independent roughly 320-donor cohort. The ex vivo response was dominated by HLA-C-restricted CMV-specific TCR beta clonotypes, and the single most frequent clonotype in two of eight donors was supplied by these HLA-C-restricted clonotypes.

The CDR3 numbers 14 residues from cysteine through phenylalanine. Only CDR3 DNA remains: 42 bases, in frame from the first base. Sequences SQVTM (CDR1) and ANQGSEA (CDR2) are obtained from the germline V gene. Trimming takes 6 bases from V and 13 bases from J, and the germline ends sit 27 bases apart. The data were produced on an Illumina HiSeq 1500. In-frame beta chains were kept once TCRdb had trimmed the public reads at Q25 with fastp and called clones with MiXCR. Each entry is one CDR3 protein sequence, shown with its most common DNA and genes. The sample data list some 480,000 distinct CDR3 sequences, and around 30% of these were observed just once. The ten biggest clones cover 17% of the sample.

Here the chain combines TRBV29-1 and TRBJ2-5, with the identity of the D gene unclear. This clonotype was obtained from a human donor in good health (CMV status not recorded). Some clones in this sample may be carry-over from other donors' samples. The sequencing used cultured PBMCs, collected from culture after CMV antigen stimulation. The nucleotide sequence reads as follows: TGCAGCGTCGAGCCGAGAGGCTTTGGTGTAGTTAGGTACTTC. Translated, it reads CSVEPRGFGVVRYF.